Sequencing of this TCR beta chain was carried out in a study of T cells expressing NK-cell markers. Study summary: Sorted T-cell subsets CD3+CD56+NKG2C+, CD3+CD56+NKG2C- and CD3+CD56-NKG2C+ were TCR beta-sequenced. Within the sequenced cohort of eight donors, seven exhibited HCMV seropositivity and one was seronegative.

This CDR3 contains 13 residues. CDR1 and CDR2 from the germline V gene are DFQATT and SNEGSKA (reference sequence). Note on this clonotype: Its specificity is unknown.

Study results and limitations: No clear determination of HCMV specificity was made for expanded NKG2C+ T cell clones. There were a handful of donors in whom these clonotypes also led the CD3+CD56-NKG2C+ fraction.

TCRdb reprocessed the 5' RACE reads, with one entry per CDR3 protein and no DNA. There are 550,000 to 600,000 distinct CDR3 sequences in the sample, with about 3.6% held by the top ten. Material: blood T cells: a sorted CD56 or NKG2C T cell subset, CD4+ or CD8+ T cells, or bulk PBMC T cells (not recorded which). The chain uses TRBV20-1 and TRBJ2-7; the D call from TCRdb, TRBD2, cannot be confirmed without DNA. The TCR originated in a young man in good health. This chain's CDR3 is CSARDPQYYEQYF.